There are a few counts of the clone carrying this TCR beta chain. The antigen is not known. Subsequent to less than 13 days of culture, CD4+ T cells were isolated. Two-dose vaccination with either BNT162b2 or mRNA-1273 was given to the participants. The table came from immunoSEQ multiplex PCR; TCRdb's copy has only in-frame clones and leaves some out. Among under 35,000 clones listed, around 70% were seen once. Germline V gene data show CDR1 as MNHEY and CDR2 as SMNVEV (reference sequence). V dropped 4 bases and J dropped 2 bases, with 12 bases sitting between them. CDR3 length: 14 amino acids. The sample belongs to a study of vaccination effects on CD4 cells after COVID-19. Study conclusions and caveats: Convalescent patients in the study were few, and early post-infection timepoints were absent.

This TCR derives from a human donor who received a COVID-19 vaccine. This rearrangement joins TRBV27 to TRBJ2-7; D remains ambiguous. The sample in question was CD4+ T cells from PBMCs cultured without peptide, obtained after COVID-19 vaccination. The CDR3 nucleotides read TGTGCCAGCAGTTCGAACTCTCGTACCTACGAGCAGTACTTC. This translates into CASSSNSRTYEQYF.